This entry lists 28 T cell receptor beta chains sequenced from one sample in a study of T cells after yellow fever vaccination (dated by TCRdb to between 2019 and 2020). Receptor libraries were prepared by 5' RACE. Sequencing took place on an Illumina NovaSeq 6000. Starting from the raw public reads, TCRdb applied fastp trimming at Q25, assembled clones with MiXCR and retained in-frame beta chains. Identical CDR3 proteins give one entry, which carries the most common genes and DNA. This sample lists approximately 260,000 distinct CDR3 sequences; approximately 5.2% were detected once. The ten largest clones capture 2.5% to 4% of the sample. The treatment or condition label, read with the paper, signifies: live attenuated yellow fever vaccine strain. The sample in question was CD4+ T cells sorted from PBMCs, obtained on the day of the yellow fever booster vaccination. The receptors originated from a man aged 18 to 30 who received the YFV17D yellow fever vaccine.

This clonotype was observed a handful of times. The chain employs TRBV2 and TRBJ2-5; no definite D call. V lost 9 bases, J lost 0 bases, and 8 bases lay in between. In germline, CDR1 is SNHLY, CDR2 FYNNEI. CDR3 length: 12 residues. The CDR3 loop reads CASQADQETQYF. The CDR3 nucleotides are TGTGCCAGTCAAGCAGACCAAGAGACCCAGTACTTC.

There are a few counts of this clonotype. The chain uses TRBV7-9 and TRBJ1-4; a possible D gene is TRBD1 (6 bases). The CDR3 runs to 12 residues. V dropped 0 bases and J dropped 14 bases, with 10 bases sitting between them. Per germline, CDR1 SEHNR and CDR2 FQNEAQ (reference sequence). The CDR3 DNA reads as TGTGCCAGCAGCTTAGCGCAGGGGTGGCTGTTTTTT. This codes for CASSLAQGWLFF.

This clonotype has a count of ten or more. The chain joins TRBV3-1 to TRBJ2-1; D might be TRBD1 (5 bases). The length of the CDR3 is 16 residues. The germline CDR1 and CDR2 sequences are LGHDT and YNNKEL (reference sequence). V lost 4 bases and J lost 4, with 17 bases in between. This CDR3 is CASSPTQGSLYNEQFF. The CDR3 bases are TGTGCCAGCAGCCCGACCCAGGGATCCTTGTACAATGAGCAGTTCTTC.

In this sample, this clonotype turned up a few times. This chain links TRBV6-5 with TRBJ1-4, with unresolved D. Trimming removed 6 bases at V and 0 bases at J, with 8 bases between. CDR3 length equals 14 residues. Germline values: CDR1 MNHEY, CDR2 SVGAGI. The DNA for the CDR3 is TGTGCCAGCAGGGATGACACAACTAATGAAAAACTGTTTTTT. Its translation: CASRDDTTNEKLFF.

This clonotype appeared many times. The chain is built from TRBV7-2 and TRBJ2-2, with D tentatively TRBD2 (5 bases). Trimming removed 7 bases from V and 5 bases from J, with 14 bases in between. The CDR3 is 14 amino acids. Per germline, CDR1 SGHTA and CDR2 FQGNSA. DNA of the CDR3: TGTGCCAGCAACCCCGGGGAGCCTACCGGGGAGCTGTTTTTT. Protein: CASNPGEPTGELFF. Using reference TRBV7-2 and TRBJ2-2 for the parts outside the CDR3, the full variable domain is GAGVSQSPSNKVTEKGKDVELRCDPISGHTALYWYRQSLGQGLEFLIYFQGNSAPDKSGLPSDRFSAERTGGSVSTLTIQRTQQEDSAVYLCASNPGEPTGELFFGEGSRLTVL.

The chain uses TRBV30 and TRBJ2-2, with D tentatively TRBD2 (5 bases). CDR1 GTSNPN and CDR2 SVGIG come from the germline V gene (reference sequence). Trimming shortened V by 5 bases and J by 6 bases, and 10 bases separated the two germline ends. CDR3 length: 12 amino acids. CDR3 bases: TGTGCCTGGGGAGGAACACCCGGGGAGCTGTTTTTT. This translates into CAWGGTPGELFF.

This clonotype came up many times. This chain uses TRBV6-6 with TRBJ2-7; 7 nucleotides agree with TRBD1. The V and J ends lost 6 bases and 4 bases, in that order; junction bases with no gene match: 12. The germline V gene has CDR1 MNHNY and CDR2 SVGAGI (reference sequence). This CDR3 comprises 15 residues. This CDR3 is CASRQPGDRAYEQYF. In DNA form, the CDR3 reads TGTGCCAGCAGGCAGCCTGGAGACAGGGCTTACGAGCAGTACTTC.

The sample holds a few counts of this clonotype. The gene calls are TRBV6-2 or TRBV6-3 and TRBJ2-2; 7 bases are a match to TRBD2. Germline V CDR1 and CDR2: MNHEY, SVGEGT. V was pared by 6 bases and J by 6 bases, with 16 bases of the junction left unmatched. The CDR3 runs 17 residues. The CDR3: CASSPGRVGGSPGELFF. CDR3 coding DNA: TGTGCCAGCAGCCCGGGCCGAGTCGGGGGGTCACCCGGGGAGCTGTTTTTT.

The chain uses TRBV5-8 and TRBJ2-5; 12 bases map to TRBD2. Trimming took 0 bases from V and 5 from J; bases not matched to a gene: 5. The germline gives CDR1 SGHTS, CDR2 YDEGEE. The CDR3 covers 16 residues. CDR3 nucleotide sequence: TGTGCCAGCAGCTTGGAACTAGCGGGGGGCTGGGAGACCCAGTACTTC. This sequence encodes CASSLELAGGWETQYF.

Worth noting for this clonotype: One junction end disagrees with the germline gene, perhaps due to a read error. The V and J genes are TRBV4-3 and TRBJ1-3; D remains unclear. Germline assignment: CDR1 LGHNA and CDR2 YSLEER. This CDR3 comprises 16 residues. CDR3 in amino acids: CASSPRSIFSGNTIYF. The DNA of the CDR3 is TGCGCCAGCAGCCCGAGATCGATATTCTCTGGAAACACTATATATTTT.

This clonotype was seen repeatedly, ten times or more. The CDR3 spells CASSWTGYEQYV. DNA of the CDR3: TGTGCCAGCAGTTGGACGGGGTACGAGCAGTACGTC. The genes are TRBV6-2 or TRBV6-3 and TRBJ2-7, with a tentative D call TRBD2 (5 bases). The CDR3 sequence is 12 residues long. The V and J ends lost 4 bases and 4 bases respectively, with 8 bases between them. Germline CDR1 reads MNHEY; CDR2 reads SVGEGT.

The chain recombines TRBV5-6 with TRBJ2-6; 8 nucleotides line up with TRBD1. The CDR3 is 19 residues long. V shed 1 base, J shed 4 bases, and the junction held 13 bases outside the gene matches. Germline-derived CDR1 and CDR2 are SGHDT and YYEEEE. This CDR3 reads CASSLFMQGAYSGANVLTF. Here the CDR3 DNA reads TGTGCCAGCAGCTTGTTTATGCAGGGGGCCTACTCCGGGGCCAACGTCCTGACTTTC. Supplemented by reference TRBV5-6 and TRBJ2-6, the full variable domain reads DAGVTQSPTHLIKTRGQQVTLRCSPKSGHDTVSWYQQALGQGPQFIFQYYEEEERQRGNFPDRFSGHQFPNYSSELNVNALLLGDSALYLCASSLFMQGAYSGANVLTFGAGSRLTVL.

This clonotype was detected only a few times. V and J are TRBV19 and TRBJ2-3, with D maybe TRBD2 (5 bases). V was clipped by 6 bases and J by 4 bases, with 20 bases between them. Germline assignment: CDR1 LNHDA and CDR2 SQIVND (reference sequence). The CDR3 spans 16 residues. CDR3 sequence: CASSRARGGEPDTQYF. In DNA form, the CDR3 reads TGTGCCAGTAGCCGGGCTCGAGGAGGTGAACCAGATACGCAGTATTTT.

This clonotype was detected only a few times. The genes are TRBV28 and TRBJ2-6; D gene uncertain. Germline V gene lookup returns CDR1 MDHEN and CDR2 SYDVKM. Trimming stripped 8 bases from V and 2 bases from J, with 10 bases between. The CDR3 runs to 14 residues. In DNA form, the CDR3 reads TGTGCCAGCTATGGAAGGGCTGGGGCCAACGTCCTGACTTTC. Residues: CASYGRAGANVLTF.

CDR3 protein: CASSLQVGNTEAFF. The CDR3 DNA follows: TGTGCCAGCAGCTTACAGGTGGGGAACACTGAAGCTTTCTTT. The chain links TRBV7-2 to TRBJ1-1; D gene uncertain. Trimming stripped 2 bases from V and 1 base from J, with 8 bases between. Germline V lookup: CDR1 SGHTA, CDR2 FQGNSA. The CDR3 totals 14 residues.

This clonotype has ten or more counts. The chain uses TRBV7-6 and TRBJ1-1; 10 bases fit TRBD1. CDR3 length equals 15 residues. V lost 5 bases to trimming and J lost 3 bases; unmatched junction nucleotides: 6. CDR1 SGHVS and CDR2 FNYEAQ come from the germline V gene. As DNA, the CDR3 is TGTGCCAGCAGCCCCAGACAGGGGGCCTACACTGAAGCTTTCTTT. As protein: CASSPRQGAYTEAFF. Looking up the rest from reference TRBV7-6 and TRBJ1-1 gives the full variable domain: GAGVSQSPRYKVTKRGQDVALRCDPISGHVSLYWYRQALGQGPEFLTYFNYEAQQDKSGLPNDRFSAERPEGSISTLTIQRTEQRDSAMYRCASSPRQGAYTEAFFGQGTRLTVV.

The CDR3 is CASSLNGGRETQYF. CDR3 DNA: TGTGCCAGCAGCTTAAACGGGGGGAGGGAGACCCAGTACTTC. V gene TRBV13 combines with J gene TRBJ2-5; 7 bases agree with TRBD2. The germline V gene encodes CDR1 PRHDT and CDR2 FYEKMQ (reference sequence). This CDR3 contains 14 residues. The J segment lost 5 bases and the V segment lost 2 bases, leaving 5 bases of the junction unmatched.

This clonotype was counted many times. The chain employs TRBV5-5 and TRBJ2-4; TRBD1 agrees at 8 bases. This CDR3 contains 16 residues. The V gene end was trimmed by 2 bases and the J gene end by 6 bases; junction bases not matched to a gene: 10. CDR1 and CDR2 from the germline V gene are SGHKS and YYEKEE (reference sequence). As DNA, the CDR3 is TGTGCCAGCAGCTTAGGACAGGGACAATTTCCAAACATTCAGTACTTC. It is translated as CASSLGQGQFPNIQYF. Combining the CDR3 with reference TRBV5-5 and TRBJ2-4 gives the whole variable domain DAGVTQSPTHLIKTRGQQVTLRCSPISGHKSVSWYQQVLGQGPQFIFQYYEKEERGRGNFPDRFSARQFPNYSSELNVNALLLGDSALYLCASSLGQGQFPNIQYFGAGTRLSVL.

The chain uses TRBV5-1 and TRBJ2-2; D gene unclear. V was shortened by 5 bases and J by 6 bases, with 20 bases between the two germline ends. The CDR3 has 16 residues. CDR1 and CDR2 (germline): SGHRS, YFSETQ. The CDR3 loop is CASRSRTLLVPGELFF. The DNA of the CDR3 is TGCGCCAGCAGAAGCAGGACCCTGTTAGTTCCCGGGGAGCTGTTTTTT.

This clonotype was counted many times. The chain links TRBV20-1 to TRBJ1-5; no clear D gene. In germline, CDR1 is DFQATT, CDR2 SNEGSKA (reference sequence). Trimming took 2 bases from V and 6 from J, leaving 20 bases between them. The CDR3 length is 16 residues. CDR3 nucleotide sequence: TGCAGTGCTAGATCCAGCGTAAGGGCCTTCTCTCAGCCCCAGCATTTT. It translates to CSARSSVRAFSQPQHF.

This clonotype was detected only a few times. The gene calls are TRBV6-2 or TRBV6-3 and TRBJ2-1; TRBD2 aligns across 11 bases. The V gene end was trimmed by 6 bases and the J gene end by 6 bases; junction bases not matched to a gene: 10. Looked up from germline, CDR1 is MNHEY and CDR2 is SVGEGT. This CDR3 is 16 amino acids long. This CDR3 is CASRDHSSGGLNEQFF. The CDR3 region has the DNA TGTGCCAGCAGAGACCATTCTAGCGGGGGGCTCAATGAGCAGTTCTTC.

The table lists this clonotype with many counts. V and J are TRBV30 and TRBJ2-7; the D gene is possibly TRBD1 (6 bases). The ends were cut back, 0 bases at V and 9 bases at J, with 18 bases in the middle. Germline V CDR1 and CDR2: GTSNPN, SVGIG (reference sequence). The CDR3 consists of 14 residues. This chain's CDR3 is CAWSVKGHPSAQYF. As DNA, the CDR3 is TGTGCCTGGAGTGTAAAGGGACATCCCTCGGCGCAGTACTTC. Combining the CDR3 with reference TRBV30 and TRBJ2-7 gives the whole variable domain SQTIHQWPATLVQPVGSPLSLECTVEGTSNPNLYWYRQAAGRGLQLLFYSVGIGQISSEVPQNLSASRPQDRQFILSSKKLLLSDSGFYLCAWSVKGHPSAQYFGPGTRLTVT.

This chain connects TRBV6-5 to TRBJ1-5, with a possible D match to TRBD1 (5 bases). V was pared by 6 bases and J by 8 bases, with 11 bases between. This CDR3 comprises 12 residues. The germline CDR1 and CDR2 sequences are MNHEY and SVGAGI. CDR3 nucleotides: TGTGCCAGCAGCCGCGGGGGTAAGCCCCAGCATTTT. Protein product: CASSRGGKPQHF.

This chain connects TRBV6-2 or TRBV6-3 to TRBJ2-7; 10 bases are a match to TRBD1. J gave up 2 bases and V 10 bases, and 8 bases lay outside the gene matches. This CDR3 has 14 residues. Germline CDR1 reads MNHEY; CDR2 reads SVGEGT. CDR3 in DNA: TGTGCCACCATCCGGGACAGGGGAACCTACGAGCAGTACGTC. Protein product: CATIRDRGTYEQYV.

The V and J genes are TRBV12-3 or TRBV12-4 and TRBJ1-6; TRBD1 aligns across 7 bases. Trimming removed 3 bases from V and 0 bases from J; junction bases left unmatched: 5. This CDR3 has 17 amino acids. CDR3 in amino acids: CASSFGQASSYNSPLHF. CDR3 bases: TGTGCCAGCAGTTTCGGACAGGCAAGCTCCTATAATTCACCCCTCCACTTT.

A few counts support this clonotype. The chain links TRBV11-2 to TRBJ2-1; 9 bases align to TRBD2. Germline V gives CDR1 SGHAT, CDR2 FQNNGV. Trimming cost V 5 bases and J 5 bases; bases outside gene matches: 7. The CDR3 is 15 residues long. CDR3 amino acids: CASSPLAGDHNEQFF. The DNA of the CDR3 is TGTGCCAGCAGCCCTTTAGCGGGGGACCACAATGAGCAGTTCTTC.

This clonotype was picked up a small number of times. The rearrangement uses TRBV4-1 and TRBJ1-1; unclear D gene. The CDR3 sequence is 13 residues long. The V gene's germline CDR1 is MGHRA and CDR2 YSYEKL. Trimming took off 1 base at V and 1 base at J, with 4 bases between the two ends. The CDR3 DNA reads as TGCGCCAGCAGCCAAGTAGAGAACACTGAAGCTTTCTTT. It translates to CASSQVENTEAFF.

There are many counts of this clonotype. The J gene is TRBJ2-1, the V gene TRBV7-6, with 8 nucleotides matching TRBD2. V was clipped by 3 bases and J by 0 bases; unmatched bases: 7. The CDR3 runs to 17 residues. Germline assignment: CDR1 SGHVS and CDR2 FNYEAQ. CDR3 residues: CASSFASGGHSYNEQFF. In nucleotides, the CDR3 is TGTGCCAGCAGCTTCGCCAGCGGGGGCCACTCCTACAATGAGCAGTTCTTC.